These T cell receptor beta chains were read from a single sample in a study of cytomegalovirus exposure and HLA in healthy donors. Method: immunoSEQ multiplex PCR; TCRdb's copy keeps in-frame clones and lacks some. The table has about 92,000 clones, approximately 93% seen once; the top ten hold 0.95% to 1.3%. Material for sequencing was PBMCs. Receptors were obtained from a woman younger than 45 in good health and CMV-seropositive. Each CDR3 is given with its conserved first and last residue. The D gene is left open where the match is weak. Expanded clones are given a class, and other clones once, few, many or no size at all.

TRBJ2-2 TRBV27 . . TGTGCCAGCAGTAGACGGACTAACACAACCGGGGAGCTGTTTTTT CASSRRTNTTGELFF
TRBJ2-7 TRBV29-1 . . TGCAGCGTTGGTGGAGGGGTCGCGGACGAGCAGTACTTC CSVGGGVADEQYF
TRBJ1-2 TRBV12-5 . . TGTGCTAGTGGTTTGTCGCAGGGGAGAGATTATGGCTACACCTTC CASGLSQGRDYGYTF
TRBJ1-1 TRBV4-3 TRBD1 . TGCGCCAGCAGCCAAAAAAGGACAGGAGCCTCGGGCACTGAAGCTTTCTTT CASSQKRTGASGTEAFF
TRBJ1-2 TRBV30 . . TGTGCCTGGAGTGGCCCGGGACAAAACTATGGCTACACCTTC CAWSGPGQNYGYTF
TRBJ1-5 TRBV5-1 . . TGCGCCAGCAGCTTCCTAGGGGGTCAGCCCCAGCATTTT CASSFLGGQPQHF
TRBJ2-7 TRBV30 TRBD1 . TGTGCCTGGAAACCCCCGGACAGGGCCAGCGAGCAGTACTTC CAWKPPDRASEQYF
TRBJ2-1 TRBV27 TRBD2 . TGTGCCAGCAGCCTTAGCGGGATGGAGCAGTTCTTC CASSLSGMEQFF
TRBJ1-4 TRBV11-2 TRBD1 . TGTGCCAGCAGCTTAGTCACAGGGGTTTACGAAAAACTGTTTTTT CASSLVTGVYEKLFF
TRBJ1-2 TRBV7-2 TRBD1 . TGTGCCAGCAGCTCAGACAGGGGGCTCGGAGGCTACACCTTC CASSSDRGLGGYTF
TRBJ1-2 TRBV10-3 . . TGTGCCATCAGTGAGGTAACAGGGATCCTCGGCTACACCTTC CAISEVTGILGYTF
TRBJ2-3 TRBV10-3 . . TGTGCCATCAGTGGGCGGGGAGATACGCAGTATTTT CAISGRGDTQYF
TRBJ2-3 TRBV7-6 TRBD2 . TGTGCCAGCAAACTGACTAGCGGGAGGGCCACAGATACGCAGTATTTT CASKLTSGRATDTQYF
TRBJ2-3 TRBV29-1 TRBD1 . TGCAGCGGCCGGGACAGGGGGGCTGATACGCAGTATTTT CSGRDRGADTQYF
TRBJ2-2 TRBV5-6 . . TGTGCCAGCAGCCGAGTCGGGGAGCTGTTTTTT CASSRVGELFF
TRBJ2-7 TRBV7-9 TRBD1 once TGTGCCAGCAGTTCTACTACCTGGGACAGGGGCTACGAGCAGTACTTC CASSSTTWDRGYEQYF
TRBJ2-1 TRBV27 TRBD2 . TGTGCCAGCAGTTTGGGGACGGGGGGGTCCTACAATGAGCAGTTCTTC CASSLGTGGSYNEQFF
TRBJ2-3 TRBV4-1 TRBD2 once TGCGCCAGCAGCCTCACTAGGGGACTAAGCACAGATACGCAGTATTTT CASSLTRGLSTDTQYF
TRBJ1-1 TRBV13 TRBD1 . TGTGCCAGCAGCGACAGGGGACTGAACACTGAAGCTTTCTTT CASSDRGLNTEAFF
TRBJ1-2 TRBV28 . . TGTGCCAGCAGTTTTCAGGGGCGGAACTATGGCTACACCTTC CASSFQGRNYGYTF
TRBJ2-1 TRBV5-4 TRBD2 once TGTGCCAGCAGCTCGGTTGGGCGGGAGCTTAATGAGCAGTTCTTC CASSSVGRELNEQFF
TRBJ1-1 TRBV6-1 TRBD1 . TGTGCCAGCAGTGAAGCCTTGGGACAGACTGAAGCTTTCTTT CASSEALGQTEAFF
TRBJ2-7 TRBV11-2 TRBD2 . TGTGCCAGCAGCGCAGGACTAGCGGGTATCTCCTACGAGCAGTACTTC CASSAGLAGISYEQYF
TRBJ1-1 TRBV25-1 . . TGTGCCAGCAGTGAAACAGGGATTTACACTGAAGCTTTCTTT CASSETGIYTEAFF
TRBJ1-2 TRBV28 . . TGTGCCAGCAGTTCAGTTAACTATGGCTACACCTTC CASSSVNYGYTF
TRBJ2-1 TRBV9 TRBD2 . TGTGCCAGCAGCGTAATAAACGGGAGGGCCGTCGATGAGCAGTTCTTC CASSVINGRAVDEQFF
TRBJ1-2 TRBV7-2 TRBD1 . TGTGCCAGCAGCTTCCGGGACAGAAACTATGGCTACACCTTC CASSFRDRNYGYTF
TRBJ2-3 TRBV6-5 TRBD2 once TGTGCCAGCAGTTACGTAGCGGGAGTGGCAGATACGCAGTATTTT CASSYVAGVADTQYF
TRBJ1-3 TRBV7-9 TRBD1 . TGTGCCAGCAGTCTAATCACAGGGGTCGGAAACACCATATATTTT CASSLITGVGNTIYF
TRBJ2-5 TRBV4-3 TRBD2 . TGCGCCAGCAGCCAAGATTCGGGAGGAGGGGAGACCCAGTACTTC CASSQDSGGGETQYF
TRBJ2-1 TRBV21-1 . . TGTGCCAGGGTGAAGGGGTGGGGTAACAATGAGCAGTTCTTC CARVKGWGNNEQFF
TRBJ1-4 TRBV7-2 TRBD1 . TGTGCCAGCAGCTTAGACAGGGGGGGGAAGAAACTGTTTTTT CASSLDRGGKKLFF
TRBJ2-3 TRBV19 TRBD1 once TGTGCCAGTAGCCGACAGGGCGTAGCAGATACGCAGTATTTT CASSRQGVADTQYF
TRBJ2-7 TRBV6-1 . once TGTGCCAGCAGTGTACAGGGTAACGAGCAGTACTTC CASSVQGNEQYF
TRBJ2-1 TRBV13 . . TGTGCCAGCGCAAGACATCTCTCCTACAATGAGCAGTTCTTC CASARHLSYNEQFF
TRBJ2-6 TRBV19 TRBD2 . TGTGCCAGTAGTACCGGACTAGCGGGAATCTCTGGGGCCAACGTCCTGACTTTC CASSTGLAGISGANVLTF
TRBJ2-7 TRBV6-1 TRBD2 . TGTGCCAGCAGTGACAAAACTAGCGGTGGGGAGTACTTC CASSDKTSGGEYF
TRBJ1-2 TRBV27 TRBD1 . TGTGCCAGCAGTCCCCGATACAGGGGAACGGATGGCTACACCTTC CASSPRYRGTDGYTF
TRBJ2-2 TRBV5-1 TRBD1 . TGCGCCAGCAGCTCGGGACAGGGCACCGGGGAGCTGTTTTTT CASSSGQGTGELFF
TRBJ2-7 TRBV5-1 . . TGCGCCAGCAGCCAGGGACAATGGAGCTCCTACGAGCAGTACTTC CASSQGQWSSYEQYF
TRBJ2-3 TRBV27 . . TGTGCCAGCAGTTTAGGGCTCGGTTCAGATACGCAGTATTTT CASSLGLGSDTQYF
TRBJ1-2 TRBV28 TRBD1 . TGTGCCAGCAGTTGGGACAGGGGGAGGTCTAGCTATGGCTACACCTTC CASSWDRGRSSYGYTF
TRBJ2-1 TRBV6-5 TRBD1 . TGTGCCAGCAGCCTAGACAGGGACCCCTACAATGAGCAGTTCTTC CASSLDRDPYNEQFF
TRBJ1-1 TRBV29-1 . once TGCAGCGCTATTATGTCGGGAGGAGCTTTCTTT CSAIMSGGAFF
TRBJ2-7 TRBV5-1 TRBD2 few TGCGCCAGCAGCTCGACTAGCGGGGCAACCGAGCAGTACTTC CASSSTSGATEQYF
TRBJ2-1 TRBV4-3 TRBD2 . TGCGCCAGCAGCCAAGATGTTCGGGCGGGGGTAAGCTCCTACAATGAGCAGTTCTTC CASSQDVRAGVSSYNEQFF
TRBJ2-1 TRBV19 TRBD1 once TGTGCCAGTAGTAAGGGACAGGGGGAGAACAATGAGCAGTTCTTC CASSKGQGENNEQFF
TRBJ2-7 TRBV6-6 . . TGTGCCAGCAGTTACTCGGGCGGGACTTTATACGAGCAGTACTTC CASSYSGGTLYEQYF
TRBJ2-7 TRBV5-6 TRBD2 . TGTGCCAGCAACCAGGACCCTAGACTAGCGGGGTCCTACGAGCAGTACTTC CASNQDPRLAGSYEQYF
TRBJ1-1 TRBV14 TRBD1 . TGTGCCAGCAGGGGGAGGGACAGGGTGGAAGCTTTCTTT CASRGRDRVEAFF
TRBJ2-4 TRBV27 TRBD2 . TGTGCCAGCAGTTCCCCCACTAGCGGAAGGGACATTCAGTACTTC CASSSPTSGRDIQYF
TRBJ2-1 TRBV4-3 . . TGCGCCAGCAGCCAAGCGTCAGGGTACGTGGGAGAGCAGTTCTTC CASSQASGYVGEQFF
TRBJ1-1 TRBV10-3 . . TGTGCCCACGGGAAAGTGAACACTGAAGCTTTCTTT CAHGKVNTEAFF
TRBJ2-3 TRBV7-8 . . TGTGCCAGCAGCTTAGCCAGACTAGGTGCCACGAATACGCAGTATTTT CASSLARLGATNTQYF
TRBJ2-7 TRBV5-4 TRBD2 . TGTGCCAGCAGCCAGAGTGGACTAGCGGGAGAGGAGCAGTACTTC CASSQSGLAGEEQYF
TRBJ1-5 TRBV16 . few TGTGCCTTCAATAGCAATCAGCCCCAGCATTTT CAFNSNQPQHF
TRBJ1-2 TRBV28 TRBD1 once TGTGCCAGCAGGCAACCGGGACAGGGAGTAGGCTACACCTTC CASRQPGQGVGYTF
TRBJ2-1 TRBV11-3 . . TGTGCCAGCAGCAGGGGTTATAATGAGCAGTTCTTC CASSRGYNEQFF
TRBJ1-5 TRBV28 . . TGTGCCAGCACCTTACTCGGGGCGCACTCAGGGGATAGCAATCAGCCCCAGCATTTT CASTLLGAHSGDSNQPQHF